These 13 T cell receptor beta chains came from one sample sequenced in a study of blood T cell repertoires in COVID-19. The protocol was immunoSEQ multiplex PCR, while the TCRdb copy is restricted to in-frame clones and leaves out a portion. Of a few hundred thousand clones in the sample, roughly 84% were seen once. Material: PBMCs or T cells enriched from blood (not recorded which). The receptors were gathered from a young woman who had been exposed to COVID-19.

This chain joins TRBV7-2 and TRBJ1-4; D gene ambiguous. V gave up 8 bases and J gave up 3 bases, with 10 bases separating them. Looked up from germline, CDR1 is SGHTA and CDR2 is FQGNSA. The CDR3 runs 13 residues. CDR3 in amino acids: CASAGGANEKLFF. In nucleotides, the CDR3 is TGTGCCAGCGCTGGCGGGGCTAATGAAAAACTGTTTTTT.

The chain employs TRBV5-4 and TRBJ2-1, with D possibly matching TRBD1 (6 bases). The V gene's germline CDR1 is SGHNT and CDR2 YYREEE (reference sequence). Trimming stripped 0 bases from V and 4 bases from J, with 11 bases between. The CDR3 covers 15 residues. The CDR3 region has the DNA TGTGCCAGCAGCTTGGTGGGGGCGGGTTACAATGAGCAGTTCTTC. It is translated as CASSLVGAGYNEQFF.

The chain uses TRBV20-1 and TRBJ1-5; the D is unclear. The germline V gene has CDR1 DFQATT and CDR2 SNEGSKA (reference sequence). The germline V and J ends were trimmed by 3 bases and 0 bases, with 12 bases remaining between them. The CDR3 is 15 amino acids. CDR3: CSASPPGGSNQPQHF. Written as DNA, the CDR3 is TGCAGTGCTAGTCCACCCGGCGGTAGCAATCAGCCCCAGCATTTT.

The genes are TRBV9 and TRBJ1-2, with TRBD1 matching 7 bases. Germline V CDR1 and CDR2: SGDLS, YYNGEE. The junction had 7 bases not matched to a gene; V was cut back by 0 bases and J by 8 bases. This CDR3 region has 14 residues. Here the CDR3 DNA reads TGTGCCAGCAGCGTAGCTCAACAGGGGCTGGGCTACACCTTC. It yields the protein CASSVAQQGLGYTF.

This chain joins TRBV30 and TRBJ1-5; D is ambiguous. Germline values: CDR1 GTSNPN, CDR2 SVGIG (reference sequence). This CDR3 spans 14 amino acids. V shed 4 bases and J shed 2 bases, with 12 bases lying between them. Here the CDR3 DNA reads TGTGCCTGGACCCCACACGGGGGCAATCAGCCCCAGCATTTT. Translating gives CAWTPHGGNQPQHF.

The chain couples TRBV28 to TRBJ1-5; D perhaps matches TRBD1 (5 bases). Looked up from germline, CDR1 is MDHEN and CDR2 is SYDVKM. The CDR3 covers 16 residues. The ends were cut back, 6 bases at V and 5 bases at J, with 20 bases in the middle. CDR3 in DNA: TGTGCCAGCAGCCATAGGGCAGGGCTGAAGGATCAGCCCCAGCATTTT. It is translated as CASSHRAGLKDQPQHF.

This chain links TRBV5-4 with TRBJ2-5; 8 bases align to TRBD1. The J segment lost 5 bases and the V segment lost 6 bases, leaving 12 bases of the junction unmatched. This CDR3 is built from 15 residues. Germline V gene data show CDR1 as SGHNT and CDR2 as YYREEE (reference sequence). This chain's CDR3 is CASTPPGGLGETQYF. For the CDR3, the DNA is TGTGCCAGCACCCCCCCAGGGGGCCTGGGGGAGACCCAGTACTTC.

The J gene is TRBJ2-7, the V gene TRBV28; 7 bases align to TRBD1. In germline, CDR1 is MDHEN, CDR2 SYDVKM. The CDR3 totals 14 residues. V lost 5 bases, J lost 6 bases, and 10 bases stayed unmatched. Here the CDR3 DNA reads TGTGCCAGCAGTCCTACAGGGGCGACTCGCGAGCAGTACTTC. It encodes CASSPTGATREQYF.

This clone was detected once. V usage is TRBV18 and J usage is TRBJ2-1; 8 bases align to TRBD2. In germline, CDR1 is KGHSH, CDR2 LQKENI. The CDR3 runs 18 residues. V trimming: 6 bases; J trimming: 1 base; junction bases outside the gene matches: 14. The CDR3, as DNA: TGTGCCAGCTCTCCCCAAGCGGGAGTCCCCAAGTCCTACAATGAGCAGTTCTTC. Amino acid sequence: CASSPQAGVPKSYNEQFF. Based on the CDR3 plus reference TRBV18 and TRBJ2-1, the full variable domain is NAGVMQNPRHLVRRRGQEARLRCSPMKGHSHVYWYRQLPEEGLKFMVYLQKENIIDESGMPKERFSAEFPKEGPSILRIQQVVRGDSAAYFCASSPQAGVPKSYNEQFFGPGTRLTVL.

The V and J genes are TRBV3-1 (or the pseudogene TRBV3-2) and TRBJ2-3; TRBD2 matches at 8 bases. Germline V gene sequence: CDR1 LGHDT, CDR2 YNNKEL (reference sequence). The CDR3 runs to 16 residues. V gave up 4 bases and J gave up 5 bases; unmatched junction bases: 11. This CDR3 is CASSRAAGGHIDTQYF. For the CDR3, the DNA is TGTGCCAGCAGCCGGGCGGCGGGGGGCCACATAGATACGCAGTATTTT.

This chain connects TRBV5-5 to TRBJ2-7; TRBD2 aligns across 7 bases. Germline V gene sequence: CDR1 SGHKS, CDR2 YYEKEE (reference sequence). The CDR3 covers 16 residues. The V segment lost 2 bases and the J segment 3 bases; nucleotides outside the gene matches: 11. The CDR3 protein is CASSFILSGGSYEQYF. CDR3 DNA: TGTGCCAGCAGCTTTATTCTAAGCGGCGGGAGCTACGAGCAGTACTTC.

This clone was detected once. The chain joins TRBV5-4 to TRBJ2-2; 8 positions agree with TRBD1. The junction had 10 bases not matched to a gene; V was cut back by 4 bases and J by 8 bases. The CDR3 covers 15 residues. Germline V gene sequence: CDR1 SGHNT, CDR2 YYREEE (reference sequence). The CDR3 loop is CASSQKTGVPGELFF. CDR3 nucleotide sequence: TGTGCCAGCAGCCAGAAGACAGGGGTGCCGGGGGAGCTGTTTTTT. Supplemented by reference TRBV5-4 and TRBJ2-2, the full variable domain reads ETGVTQSPTHLIKTRGQQVTLRCSSQSGHNTVSWYQQALGQGPQFIFQYYREEENGRGNFPPRFSGLQFPNYSSELNVNALELDDSALYLCASSQKTGVPGELFFGEGSRLTVL.

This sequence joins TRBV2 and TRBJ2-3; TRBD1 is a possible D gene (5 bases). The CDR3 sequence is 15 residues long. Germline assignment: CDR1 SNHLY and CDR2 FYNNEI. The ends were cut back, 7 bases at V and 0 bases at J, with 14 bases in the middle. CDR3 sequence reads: CASTRQGTSTDTQYF. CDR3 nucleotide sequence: TGTGCCAGCACTCGGCAGGGAACTAGCACAGATACGCAGTATTTT. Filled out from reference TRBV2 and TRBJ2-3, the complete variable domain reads EPEVTQTPSHQVTQMGQEVILRCVPISNHLYFYWYRQILGQKVEFLVSFYNNEISEKSEIFDDQFSVERPDGSNFTLKIRSTKLEDSAMYFCASTRQGTSTDTQYFGPGTRLTVL.